Below are 30 T cell receptor beta chains sequenced from a single sample in a study of memory CD4+ T cells and cytomegalovirus serostatus (dated by TCRdb to about 2019). The method was the immunoSEQ multiplex PCR assay. The table comes from immuneACCESS by way of TCRdb, which keeps in-frame sequences with V and J called. Part of the clones is missing from these tables; in studies checked, under half for an unresolved V gene and the rest for unknown reasons. The sample table holds roughly 50,000 clones, of which around 77% were seen once. The leading ten clones occupy under 2% of the sample. A FACSAria II was used to sort memory CD4+ T cells, defined as single viable CD3+CD4+CD8-CD45RO+ cells. Sequencing input: memory CD4+ T cells from blood. The source is an adult in good health and CMV-seronegative.

V gene TRBV7-8 combines with J gene TRBJ2-3; D possibly corresponds to TRBD1 (6 bases). Deletions cut 5 bases from V and 5 bases from J, with 11 bases between. CDR3 length: 13 amino acids. Germline CDR1 and CDR2: SGHVS and FQNEAQ. The CDR3 protein is CASSQTRGDTQYF. The CDR3 nucleotides read TGTGCCAGCAGCCAGACCAGGGGAGATACGCAGTATTTT.

The rearrangement joins TRBV30 to TRBJ1-2; D is undetermined. The CDR3 length is 12 residues. Trimming removed 6 bases from V and 3 bases from J, with 11 bases in between. Germline CDR1 reads GTSNPN; CDR2 reads SVGIG (reference sequence). CDR3 DNA: TGTGCCTGCCCCGGTAATTACTATGGCTACACCTTC. Its protein is CACPGNYYGYTF.

The table lists this clone with a few counts. CDR3 coding DNA: TGTGCCTGGAGTCGGCAAATGAACACTGAAGCTTTCTTT. Translated, it gives CAWSRQMNTEAFF. The chain has TRBV30 and TRBJ1-1; D unresolved. V lost 2 bases, J lost 0 bases, and 7 bases lay in between. Germline CDR1 GTSNPN, CDR2 SVGIG (reference sequence). This CDR3 contains 13 residues.

The V and J genes are TRBV11-2 and TRBJ1-2, with 10 bases identical to TRBD1. With 1 base clipped from V and 7 bases from J, the junction kept 3 bases outside the gene matches. Germline V gives CDR1 SGHAT, CDR2 FQNNGV. This CDR3 region has 14 residues. CDR3 protein: CASSLGTGGFGYTF. The CDR3 coding sequence is TGTGCCAGCAGCTTAGGGACAGGGGGATTTGGCTACACCTTC.

This clone was seen a single time. J is TRBJ1-2 and V is TRBV7-2, with 7 bases identical to TRBD1. Germline CDR1 and CDR2: SGHTA and FQGNSA. The ends lost 5 bases at V and 5 bases at J; junction bases unmatched: 17. The CDR3 totals 17 residues. In nucleotides, the CDR3 is TGTGCCAGCAGCGTCGGGACCCGAGGACAGGATTCATATGGCTACACCTTC. Translated, it gives CASSVGTRGQDSYGYTF.

This chain links TRBV9 with TRBJ1-1, with TRBD1 matching 7 bases. This CDR3 contains 14 residues. V lost 0 bases, J lost 8 bases, and 7 bases stayed unmatched. Germline lookup yields CDR1 SGDLS and CDR2 YYNGEE. The DNA of the CDR3 is TGTGCCAGCAGCGTAGCGACGACAGGGTCCGAAGCTTTCTTT. This translates into CASSVATTGSEAFF. The full variable domain, with the rest looked up from reference TRBV9 and TRBJ1-1, is DSGVTQTPKHLITATGQRVTLRCSPRSGDLSVYWYQQSLDQGLQFLIQYYNGEERAKGNILERFSAQQFPDLHSELNLSSLELGDSALYFCASSVATTGSEAFFGQGTRLTVV.

The J gene is TRBJ1-2, the V gene TRBV30; D gene unclear. Germline CDR1 is GTSNPN and CDR2 is SVGIG (reference sequence). Trimming took off 1 base at V and 4 bases at J, with 4 bases between the two ends. This CDR3 comprises 11 residues. CDR3 bases: TGTGCCTGGAGTGGGGGCTATGGCTACACCTTC. Its translation is CAWSGGYGYTF.

The chain uses TRBV6-1 and TRBJ1-1; no clear D. CDR1 is MNHNS and CDR2 is SASEGT in the germline V gene. This CDR3 has 13 residues. V dropped 6 bases and J dropped 1 base, with 9 bases sitting between them. CDR3: CASRPSGNTEAFF. CDR3 nucleotide sequence: TGTGCCAGCAGGCCGTCTGGGAACACTGAAGCTTTCTTT.

The chain has TRBV2 and TRBJ1-5; D unresolved. CDR1 and CDR2 (germline): SNHLY, FYNNEI. Trimming stripped 2 bases from V and 7 bases from J, with 12 bases between. The CDR3 sequence is 14 residues long. As DNA, the CDR3 is TGTGCCAGCAGTGAACTCCCCCTTTTCCAGCCCCAGCATTTT. This gives the protein CASSELPLFQPQHF.

This rearrangement joins TRBV6-5 to TRBJ2-2; D may be TRBD1 (6 bases). CDR3 length: 15 residues. V was cut by 6 bases and J by 0 bases, with 11 bases left in between. Germline assignment: CDR1 MNHEY and CDR2 SVGAGI. The CDR3 nucleotides are TGTGCCAGCAGAGCCGGGACAACGAACACCGGGGAGCTGTTTTTT. Translation: CASRAGTTNTGELFF.

V and J are TRBV28 and TRBJ2-7; a possible D gene is TRBD1 (7 bases). CDR1 is MDHEN, CDR2 SYDVKM, per germline. The CDR3 has 13 amino acids. The germline V and J ends were trimmed by 7 bases and 7 bases, with 17 bases remaining between them. The DNA for the CDR3 is TGTGCCAGCACCGCCGGGGGACAGAAAGAGCAGTACTTC. Its protein is CASTAGGQKEQYF.

This chain joins TRBV29-1 and TRBJ1-5, with D unresolved. The CDR3 has 12 amino acids. Germline CDR1 and CDR2: SQVTM and ANQGSEA. V gave up 4 bases and J gave up 3 bases, with 7 bases separating them. The CDR3 reads CSVGSVNQPQHF. The CDR3 DNA follows: TGCAGCGTTGGATCCGTCAATCAGCCCCAGCATTTT.

The V call is TRBV5-5, the J call TRBJ2-1; 12 bases are shared with TRBD2. Germline CDR1 reads SGHKS; CDR2 reads YYEKEE (reference sequence). J was trimmed by 0 bases and V by 1 base; bases with no gene match: 8. The CDR3 is made up of 19 amino acids. This CDR3 is CASSLRLAGVGSSYNEQFF. For the CDR3, the DNA is TGTGCCAGCAGCTTGCGACTAGCGGGAGTGGGGAGCTCCTACAATGAGCAGTTCTTC. The full variable domain, with the rest looked up from reference TRBV5-5 and TRBJ2-1, is DAGVTQSPTHLIKTRGQQVTLRCSPISGHKSVSWYQQVLGQGPQFIFQYYEKEERGRGNFPDRFSARQFPNYSSELNVNALLLGDSALYLCASSLRLAGVGSSYNEQFFGPGTRLTVL.

This clone was recorded once. CDR3 coding DNA: TGTGCCAGCAGTTTCCCGCCCGCCGGGACAGGGACACTAGCCAAAAACATTCAGTACTTC. Encoded protein: CASSFPPAGTGTLAKNIQYF. This chain joins TRBV28 and TRBJ2-4; 9 bases fit TRBD1. Germline-derived CDR1 and CDR2 are MDHEN and SYDVKM. V shed 3 bases, J shed 0 bases, and the junction held 15 bases outside the gene matches. CDR3 size: 20 residues.

The rearrangement joins TRBV10-3 to TRBJ2-3, with 8 bases aligning to TRBD1. Trimming took 4 bases from V and 0 from J; bases not matched to a gene: 9. The CDR3 is 17 amino acids. The germline CDR1 and CDR2 sequences are ENHRY and SYGVKD. The CDR3 nucleotides are TGTGCCATCAGTGGGTCCCGGACAGGGACTAGCACAGATACGCAGTATTTT. Amino acids: CAISGSRTGTSTDTQYF.

The chain recombines TRBV9 with TRBJ1-3, with D perhaps TRBD1 (5 bases). V dropped 3 bases and J dropped 9 bases, with 19 bases sitting between them. CDR1 SGDLS and CDR2 YYNGEE come from the germline V gene. CDR3 length: 15 amino acids. CDR3 protein: CASSASETPGVTIYF. For the CDR3, the DNA is TGTGCCAGCAGCGCCTCCGAGACCCCGGGGGTCACCATATATTTT.

V and J are TRBV7-9 and TRBJ2-5; 12 bases agree with TRBD2. V lost 2 bases and J lost 2; bases outside the gene matches: 3. This CDR3 region has 16 residues. Per the germline V gene, CDR1 is SEHNR and CDR2 is FQNEAQ (reference sequence). The CDR3 loop reads CASSLRLAGGQETQYF. The CDR3, as DNA: TGTGCCAGCAGCTTACGGCTAGCGGGAGGGCAAGAGACCCAGTACTTC.

Only one count was recorded for this clone. The V call is TRBV5-8, the J call TRBJ2-3; TRBD2 is a possible D gene (5 bases). This CDR3 has 14 residues. Germline V CDR1 and CDR2: SGHTS, YDEGEE. Trimming took off 0 bases at V and 3 bases at J, with 8 bases between the two ends. CDR3 bases: TGTGCCAGCAGCTTGGAGGTAGCGACAGATACGCAGTATTTT. Amino acids: CASSLEVATDTQYF.

The V and J genes are TRBV5-6 and TRBJ1-2, with D possibly matching TRBD1 (5 bases). The CDR3 contains 12 residues. Trimming removed 2 bases from V and 4 bases from J, with 6 bases in between. Per germline, CDR1 SGHDT and CDR2 YYEEEE. CDR3 bases: TGTGCCAGCAGCTTCGACAGCTATGGCTACACCTTC. This sequence encodes CASSFDSYGYTF.

V is TRBV29-1 and J is TRBJ2-5; tentatively, D is TRBD1 (7 bases). The germline V gene has CDR1 SQVTM and CDR2 ANQGSEA. Trimming left V 4 bases short and J 4 bases short, with 13 bases between. This CDR3 spans 13 amino acids. CDR3: CSVGRGQRETQYF. CDR3 in DNA: TGCAGCGTTGGGAGGGGGCAGAGAGAGACCCAGTACTTC. The entire variable domain, with the rest obtained from reference TRBV29-1 and TRBJ2-5, is as follows: SAVISQKPSRDICQRGTSLTIQCQVDSQVTMMFWYRQQPGQSLTLIATANQGSEATYESGFVIDKFPISRPNLTFSTLTVSNMSPEDSSIYLCSVGRGQRETQYFGPGTRLLVL.

V gene TRBV27 combines with J gene TRBJ1-2; D perhaps matches TRBD1 (6 bases). The CDR3 contains 15 residues. Deletions cut 3 bases from V and 7 bases from J, with 18 bases between. Germline CDR1 and CDR2: MNHEY and SMNVEV (reference sequence). CDR3 nucleotides: TGTGCCAGCAGTTTTCAGGGGCGTACGGCGAGTGGCTACACCTTC. Protein product: CASSFQGRTASGYTF.

The CDR3 DNA reads as TGTGCCAGCAGCCTGGGACAGGGGAGGGAGCAGTACTTC. Translated, it gives CASSLGQGREQYF. The gene calls are TRBV7-2 and TRBJ2-7; 10 bases match TRBD1. The CDR3 totals 13 residues. CDR1 and CDR2 from the germline V gene are SGHTA and FQGNSA. V shed 5 bases and J 7 bases; nucleotides not matched to a gene: 5.

This clone has a handful of counts. The CDR3 region has the DNA TGCGCCAGCAGATTTTCGGGGACAGGGCAAACCAAAAACATTCAGTACTTC. Residues: CASRFSGTGQTKNIQYF. This chain uses TRBV10-1 with TRBJ2-4; 9 bases match TRBD1. From germline, CDR1 is WNHNN and CDR2 SYGVQD (reference sequence). The CDR3 length is 17 residues. Unmatched junction bases numbered 11, after V lost 6 bases and J lost 2 bases.

The V and J genes are TRBV27 and TRBJ2-3; 9 bases are shared with TRBD2. Trimming at V came to 5 bases and at J to 3 bases, leaving 9 bases not matched to a gene. The CDR3 totals 16 residues. Germline loops: CDR1 MNHEY, CDR2 SMNVEV (reference sequence). The CDR3 DNA follows: TGTGCCAGCAGTCCCCGCCCTAGCGGGATAACAGATACGCAGTATTTT. Its translation: CASSPRPSGITDTQYF.

This clone was counted between two and nine times. The chain employs TRBV25-1 and TRBJ2-7, with D possibly TRBD1 on 6 matching bases. V lost 2 bases and J 4 bases, leaving 6 bases between the germline ends. The CDR3 is 12 residues long. Per germline, CDR1 MGHDK and CDR2 SYGVNS. This CDR3 reads CASSEQGYEQYF. CDR3 DNA: TGTGCCAGCAGTGAACAGGGGTACGAGCAGTACTTC.

The rearrangement joins TRBV11-3 to TRBJ2-5, with 8 bases matching TRBD1. V lost 4 bases and J lost 9; bases outside the gene matches: 10. Germline V gives CDR1 SGHNT, CDR2 YENEEA. The CDR3 consists of 14 residues. CDR3 loop: CASSSEQGGSAQYF. CDR3 bases: TGTGCCAGCAGCTCCGAACAGGGGGGCTCGGCCCAGTACTTC. The variable domain in full, completed from reference TRBV11-3 and TRBJ2-5, reads EAGVVQSPRYKIIEKKQPVAFWCNPISGHNTLYWYLQNLGQGPELLIRYENEEAVDDSQLPKDRFSAERLKGVDSTLKIQPAELGDSAVYLCASSSEQGGSAQYFGPGTRLLVL.

The chain employs TRBV28 and TRBJ2-7; 7 bases match TRBD1. V shed 5 bases and J 5 bases; nucleotides not matched to a gene: 9. Per the germline V gene, CDR1 is MDHEN and CDR2 is SYDVKM. The CDR3 is 14 amino acids. CDR3 amino acids: CASSPALGGHEQYF. CDR3 nucleotide sequence: TGTGCCAGCAGTCCGGCCTTAGGGGGCCACGAGCAGTACTTC.

This clone was recorded only once. V usage is TRBV11-3 and J usage is TRBJ2-7, with a possible D match to TRBD1 (5 bases). Germline CDR1 reads SGHNT; CDR2 reads YENEEA. Trimming removed 5 bases at V and 6 bases at J, with 20 bases between. The CDR3 is made up of 15 amino acids. The CDR3 is CASSPRAAGISEQYF. Written as DNA, the CDR3 is TGTGCCAGCAGCCCCCGCGCGGCAGGGATAAGCGAGCAGTACTTC.

This chain uses TRBV15 with TRBJ2-3, with 7 nucleotides matching TRBD2. CDR3 length: 17 amino acids. Germline loops: CDR1 LNHNV, CDR2 YYDKDF (reference sequence). V shed 0 bases and J 1 base; nucleotides not matched to a gene: 7. This CDR3 is CATSRDEAGPRTDTQYF. The CDR3 bases are TGTGCCACCAGCAGAGATGAAGCGGGGCCCCGCACAGATACGCAGTATTTT.

J is TRBJ1-3 and V is TRBV4-3; weak D call: TRBD1 (5 bases). The CDR3 is made up of 16 amino acids. Germline V CDR1 and CDR2: LGHNA, YSLEER. The V and J ends lost 0 bases and 3 bases respectively, with 12 bases between them. The CDR3 region has the DNA TGCGCCAGCAGCCAAGATCGGGGCAGGGTTGGAAACACCATATATTTT. Amino acid sequence: CASSQDRGRVGNTIYF.